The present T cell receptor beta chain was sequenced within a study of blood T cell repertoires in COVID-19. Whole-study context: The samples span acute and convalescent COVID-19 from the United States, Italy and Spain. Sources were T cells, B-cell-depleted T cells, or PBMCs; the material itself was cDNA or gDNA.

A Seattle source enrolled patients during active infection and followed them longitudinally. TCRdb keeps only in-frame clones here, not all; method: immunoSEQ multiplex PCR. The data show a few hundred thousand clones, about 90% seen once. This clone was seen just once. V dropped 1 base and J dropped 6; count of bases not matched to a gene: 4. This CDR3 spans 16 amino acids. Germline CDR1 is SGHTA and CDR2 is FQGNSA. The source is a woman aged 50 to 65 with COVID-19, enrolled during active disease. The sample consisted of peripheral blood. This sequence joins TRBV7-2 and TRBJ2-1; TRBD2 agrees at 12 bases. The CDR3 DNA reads TGTGCCAGCAGCTTAGAGGCTAGCGGGAGGGCCAATGAGCAGTTCTTC. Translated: CASSLEASGRANEQFF.